The 18 T cell receptor beta chains given below trace back to one sample, sequenced in a study of shared clonotypes between healthy human individuals. The table came from immunoSEQ multiplex PCR; TCRdb's copy has only in-frame clones and leaves some out. Among 2,500,000 or so clones listed, just over 90% were seen once. Source material: naive CD4+ T cells sorted from blood. Subset described: CD45RA+ positively selected. These receptors came from a man between 18 and 29 years old in good health.

The rearrangement uses TRBV5-4 and TRBJ2-1; 10 nucleotides agree with TRBD2. V trimming: 2 bases; J trimming: 8 bases; junction bases outside the gene matches: 7. CDR1 and CDR2 (germline): SGHNT, YYREEE (reference sequence). The length of the CDR3 is 15 residues. CDR3 coding DNA: TGTGCCAGCAGCTTTAGGCTAGCGGGAGCTCATGAGCAGTTCTTC. This codes for CASSFRLAGAHEQFF.

The chain carries TRBV6-1 and TRBJ1-5; 9 bases map to TRBD1. The CDR3 sequence is 15 residues long. After removal of 8 bases from V and 6 bases from J, the junction contained 11 bases not matched to a gene. Germline loops: CDR1 MNHNS, CDR2 SASEGT. CDR3 loop: CASHPGTGLSQPQHF. CDR3 in DNA: TGTGCCAGCCATCCAGGGACAGGGCTAAGTCAGCCCCAGCATTTT.

J is TRBJ2-7 and V is TRBV15; 7 positions agree with TRBD1. The CDR3 sequence is 16 residues long. Germline values: CDR1 LNHNV, CDR2 YYDKDF (reference sequence). J was trimmed by 0 bases and V by 1 base; bases with no gene match: 6. DNA for the CDR3: TGTGCCACCAGCAGAGCCTGGACAGGCATCTCCTACGAGCAGTACTTC. It encodes CATSRAWTGISYEQYF. The complete variable domain, with remaining parts taken from reference TRBV15 and TRBJ2-7, reads DAMVIQNPRYQVTQFGKPVTLSCSQTLNHNVMYWYQQKSSQAPKLLFHYYDKDFNNEADTPDNFQSRRPNTSFCFLDIRSPGLGDTAMYLCATSRAWTGISYEQYFGPGTRLTVT.

This rearrangement joins TRBV5-4 to TRBJ2-2; TRBD2 agrees at 9 bases. V dropped 2 bases and J dropped 4; count of bases not matched to a gene: 9. CDR3 length: 17 amino acids. Germline V lookup: CDR1 SGHNT, CDR2 YYREEE (reference sequence). For the CDR3, the DNA is TGTGCCAGCAGCTTCCCTAGCGGGATGCGAGGCACCGGGGAGCTGTTTTTT. Translation gives CASSFPSGMRGTGELFF.

The chain is built from TRBV7-9 and TRBJ2-1; D may be TRBD1 (7 bases). CDR1 is SEHNR, CDR2 FQNEAQ, per germline (reference sequence). V lost 7 bases, J lost 9 bases, and 22 bases lay in between. The CDR3 is 15 amino acids. The CDR3 nucleotides are TGTGCCAGCATCCCCAGGGGGGCCTGGAATTCTGAGCAGTTCTTC. Its translation is CASIPRGAWNSEQFF.

The chain carries TRBV30 and TRBJ1-6, with 9 bases fitting TRBD1. CDR3 size: 15 residues. Germline V lookup: CDR1 GTSNPN, CDR2 SVGIG (reference sequence). V lost 5 bases, J lost 6 bases, and 8 bases stayed unmatched. DNA for the CDR3: TGTGCCTGGTCTCACCGGGACAGGGCTAATTCACCCCTCCACTTT. Translation: CAWSHRDRANSPLHF.

The chain combines TRBV2 with TRBJ2-7; D call uncertain. Between the trimmed V and J ends, which lost 3 bases and 2 bases, there was a span of 11 bases. The CDR3 sequence is 14 residues long. The germline V gene encodes CDR1 SNHLY and CDR2 FYNNEI. Written as DNA, the CDR3 is TGTGCCAGCAGTGACCCTCTAACAACCTACGAGCAGTACTTC. Residues: CASSDPLTTYEQYF.

The genes are TRBV7-9 and TRBJ1-4; a possible D gene is TRBD1 (5 bases). This CDR3 contains 18 residues. Germline lookup yields CDR1 SEHNR and CDR2 FQNEAQ (reference sequence). Trimming removed 1 base from V and 7 bases from J, with 22 bases in between. In DNA, the CDR3 is TGTGCCAGCAGCTTAGTAGAGGGACTACTGAGGAGGGGTGAAAAACTGTTTTTT. This encodes CASSLVEGLLRRGEKLFF.

This chain connects TRBV2 to TRBJ2-5; 8 positions match TRBD2. V lost 2 bases to trimming and J lost 5 bases; unmatched junction nucleotides: 10. This CDR3 spans 16 amino acids. The V gene's germline CDR1 is SNHLY and CDR2 FYNNEI. In nucleotides, the CDR3 is TGTGCCAGCAGTGAAACCACTAGCGGCCGACCGGAGACCCAGTACTTC. It yields the protein CASSETTSGRPETQYF.

V gene TRBV7-2 combines with J gene TRBJ2-5; 14 positions match TRBD2. V was clipped by 3 bases and J by 5 bases; unmatched bases: 8. The CDR3 has 17 residues. Germline CDR1 is SGHTA and CDR2 is FQGNSA. CDR3 bases: TGTGCCAGCAGCTTCCCGACTAGCGGGAGGGCCATGGAGACCCAGTACTTC. Translated: CASSFPTSGRAMETQYF.

CDR3 amino acids: CASSYPGLETQYF. In DNA, the CDR3 is TGTGCCAGCAGTTACCCAGGGCTGGAGACCCAGTACTTC. The chain joins TRBV28 to TRBJ2-5, with D possibly TRBD1 on 5 matching bases. This CDR3 is built from 13 residues. Germline CDR1 is MDHEN and CDR2 is SYDVKM. V dropped 4 bases and J dropped 5 bases, with 11 bases sitting between them.

The chain couples TRBV6-4 to TRBJ2-3, with 8 bases lining up with TRBD2. This CDR3 is 17 amino acids long. The trim removed 0 bases at V and 0 bases at J, leaving 5 bases unmatched. CDR1 is MRHNA and CDR2 is SNTAGT in the germline V gene. CDR3: CASSDSAAGESTDTQYF. DNA of the CDR3: TGTGCCAGCAGTGACTCAGCAGCGGGGGAGAGCACAGATACGCAGTATTTT.

In its sample, this clone was seen many times. This chain uses TRBV7-2 with TRBJ2-1; 10 bases agree with TRBD2. After removal of 5 bases from V and 3 bases from J, the junction contained 4 bases not matched to a gene. CDR1 and CDR2 (germline): SGHTA, FQGNSA. The CDR3 totals 15 residues. CDR3 sequence: CASSVGLALYNEQFF. The CDR3 DNA is TGTGCCAGCAGCGTGGGACTAGCGCTCTACAATGAGCAGTTCTTC.

Remarks on this clone: The same CDR3 can be traced to other DNA sequences in this sample. The chain uses TRBV18 and TRBJ1-5; no firm D call. The germline CDR1 and CDR2 sequences are KGHSH and LQKENI. This CDR3 has 12 amino acids. V gave up 3 bases and J gave up 4 bases, with 4 bases separating them. This CDR3 reads CASSPSNQPQHF. DNA for the CDR3: TGTGCCAGCTCACCCTCGAATCAGCCCCAGCATTTT.

The J gene is TRBJ2-1, the V gene TRBV14; 7 bases line up with TRBD1. The germline gives CDR1 SGHDN, CDR2 FVKESK. The CDR3 length is 16 residues. The V segment lost 1 base and the J segment 6 bases; nucleotides outside the gene matches: 9. The CDR3 here is CASSQVRPQGVNEQFF. The CDR3 DNA follows: TGTGCCAGCAGCCAAGTACGGCCCCAGGGGGTCAATGAGCAGTTCTTC.

V and J are TRBV5-1 and TRBJ2-7; maybe TRBD1 (6 bases). The germline V gene encodes CDR1 SGHRS and CDR2 YFSETQ. Between the trimmed V and J ends, which lost 7 bases and 1 base, there was a span of 18 bases. The length of the CDR3 is 15 residues. For the CDR3, the DNA is TGCGCCAGCCAAAGGGCGGCAGGGGAATCCTACGAGCAGTACTTC. This sequence encodes CASQRAAGESYEQYF.

V is TRBV7-3 and J is TRBJ2-2; D ambiguous. The CDR3 sequence is 14 residues long. Germline CDR1 SGHTA, CDR2 FQGTGA. The germline V and J ends were trimmed by 4 bases and 6 bases, with 12 bases remaining between them. CDR3 protein: CASSSGPGSGELFF. CDR3 nucleotide sequence: TGTGCCAGCAGCTCGGGCCCAGGATCCGGGGAGCTGTTTTTT. Filled out from reference TRBV7-3 and TRBJ2-2, the complete variable domain reads GAGVSQTPSNKVTEKGKYVELRCDPISGHTALYWYRQSLGQGPEFLIYFQGTGAADDSGLPNDRFFAVRPEGSVSTLKIQRTERGDSAVYLCASSSGPGSGELFFGEGSRLTVL.

A note on this clone: Other DNA sequences in the sample encode the same CDR3. The chain employs TRBV5-4 and TRBJ1-2; possible D gene TRBD1, 6 bases. The V end was cut by 3 bases, the J end by 4 bases, with 10 bases between. The CDR3 covers 13 residues. Looked up from germline, CDR1 is SGHNT and CDR2 is YYREEE (reference sequence). Written as DNA, the CDR3 is TGTGCCAGCAGCTCCGGACAGTCCTATGGCTACACCTTC. Translated, it gives CASSSGQSYGYTF. Full variable domain (outside the CDR3, taken from reference TRBV5-4 and TRBJ1-2): ETGVTQSPTHLIKTRGQQVTLRCSSQSGHNTVSWYQQALGQGPQFIFQYYREEENGRGNFPPRFSGLQFPNYSSELNVNALELDDSALYLCASSSGQSYGYTFGSGTRLTVV.